This entry lists 20 T cell receptor beta chains sequenced from one sample in a study of blood T cells in healthy people across ages. For the second PCR, which ran for about 7 to 11 cycles, a sample-barcoded 5' primer and a J-beta primer mix were used. MiXCR was run by TCRdb on the 5' RACE reads, yielding one entry per CDR3 protein. The repertoire holds 700,000 or so distinct CDR3 sequences, with 22% as singletons. Sample: blood. The receptor source for this set is an older man in good health.

This clonotype was found many times. The chain joins TRBV6-6 to TRBJ2-3; D possibly corresponds to TRBD2 (6 bases). V was pared by 2 bases and J by 4 bases, with 13 bases between. Germline assignment: CDR1 MNHNY and CDR2 SVGAGI (reference sequence). The CDR3 consists of 15 residues. The CDR3 sequence: CASSYGWGDADTQYF. CDR3 coding DNA: TGTGCCAGCAGTTACGGATGGGGGGACGCAGATACGCAGTATTTT.

This CDR3 is CASSAGAGDGYTF. Here the CDR3 DNA reads TGCGCCAGCAGCGCAGGGGCGGGGGACGGCTACACCTTC. V is TRBV5-1 and J is TRBJ1-2, with D possibly TRBD1 on 6 matching bases. The length of the CDR3 is 13 residues. V was shortened by 4 bases and J by 8 bases, with 15 bases between the two germline ends. Germline V gene sequence: CDR1 SGHRS, CDR2 YFSETQ.

This clonotype has a handful of counts. This chain connects TRBV5-1 to TRBJ1-2; the D gene is possibly TRBD1 (5 bases). The CDR3 loop spans 17 amino acids. Germline CDR1 is SGHRS and CDR2 is YFSETQ. V lost 0 bases and J 1 base, leaving 16 bases between the germline ends. The CDR3 DNA follows: TGCGCCAGCAGCTTGGCCCGGTCCCGGGGGTTTAACTATGGCTACACCTTC. It specifies CASSLARSRGFNYGYTF.

There are a few counts of this clonotype. V and J are TRBV2 and TRBJ2-6; unclear D gene. This CDR3 is 14 amino acids long. V was shortened by 7 bases and J by 0 bases, with 7 bases between the two germline ends. From germline, CDR1 is SNHLY and CDR2 FYNNEI. CDR3 nucleotide sequence: TGTGCCAGCACTTTGAACTCTGGGGCCAACGTCCTGACTTTC. It translates to CASTLNSGANVLTF.

In this sample, this clonotype turned up a few times. The gene calls are TRBV12-3 or TRBV12-4 and TRBJ1-1; D is possibly TRBD1 (5 bases). CDR3 length equals 11 residues. The V gene lost 0 bases and the J gene lost 13 bases, with 9 bases spanning the gap. CDR3 residues: CASSLAGESFF. CDR3 DNA: TGTGCCAGCAGTTTAGCAGGGGAAAGTTTCTTT.

This clonotype was counted a single time. This CDR3 is CASSFLGMYQETQYF. The CDR3 DNA sequence: TGTGCCAGCAGCTTTTTGGGGATGTACCAAGAGACCCAGTACTTC. This rearrangement joins TRBV5-8 to TRBJ2-5, with no clear D. Germline V gene lookup returns CDR1 SGHTS and CDR2 YDEGEE. There are 15 residues in the CDR3. V gave up 2 bases and J gave up 0 bases, with 11 bases separating them.

CDR3 DNA: TGTGCCAGCAGCCCCCAACGCGGGCAGGGGGGCTACACCTTC. Protein sequence: CASSPQRGQGGYTF. The rearrangement uses TRBV7-3 and TRBJ1-2, with a weak D call TRBD1 (6 bases). V lost 5 bases and J lost 8, with 18 bases in between. Germline CDR1 reads SGHTA; CDR2 reads FQGTGA. This CDR3 comprises 14 residues.

This clonotype was detected only a few times. This sequence joins TRBV7-2 and TRBJ2-5; D uncertain. The germline gives CDR1 SGHTA, CDR2 FQGNSA. CDR3 length: 12 amino acids. Trimming took 7 bases from V and 7 from J, leaving 13 bases between them. CDR3 sequence (DNA): TGTGCCAGCACTAATCCCGGGTCGACCCAGTACTTC. This gives the protein CASTNPGSTQYF.

The rearrangement links TRBV11-2 to TRBJ2-3; D gene uncertain. Deletions cut 0 bases from V and 12 bases from J, with 16 bases between. The V gene's germline CDR1 is SGHAT and CDR2 FQNNGV. There are 14 residues in the CDR3. CDR3 in DNA: TGTGCCAGCAGCTTAGATCGCCTCGCTTTTGCCCAGTATTTT. Protein: CASSLDRLAFAQYF.

The chain carries TRBV6-5 and TRBJ1-1; D is unresolved. This CDR3 comprises 15 residues. The V gene lost 0 bases and the J gene lost 0 bases, with 8 bases spanning the gap. CDR1 and CDR2 (germline): MNHEY, SVGAGI. CDR3 protein: CASSYSRSMNTEAFF. CDR3 nucleotides: TGTGCCAGCAGTTACTCAAGGTCTATGAACACTGAAGCTTTCTTT.

The table lists this clonotype with a few counts. The chain links TRBV10-2 to TRBJ2-3; D is possibly TRBD1 or TRBD2 (5 bases each). Germline lookup yields CDR1 WSHSY and CDR2 SAAADI. The CDR3 is 14 residues long. The ends were cut back, 6 bases at V and 4 bases at J, with 14 bases in the middle. The CDR3 region has the DNA TGCGCCAGCAGAAATACCGGGACCCCAGATACGCAGTATTTT. Amino acid sequence: CASRNTGTPDTQYF.

The V gene is TRBV4-1, the J gene TRBJ2-3; 10 bases fit TRBD2. The germline V gene encodes CDR1 MGHRA and CDR2 YSYEKL. This CDR3 has 17 amino acids. After removal of 3 bases from V and 3 bases from J, the junction contained 9 bases not matched to a gene. The CDR3 DNA reads as TGCGCCAGCAGCCACGGTGCCAGCGGGGGGGGAACAGATACGCAGTATTTT. Residues: CASSHGASGGGTDTQYF.

J is TRBJ2-1 and V is TRBV6-6; D gene ambiguous. Germline CDR1 and CDR2: MNHNY and SVGAGI (reference sequence). Trimming removed 7 bases from V and 5 bases from J, with 15 bases in between. The CDR3 consists of 14 residues. The CDR3 sequence: CASISSIGNNEQFF. The CDR3 DNA follows: TGTGCCAGCATCTCTAGTATTGGGAACAATGAGCAGTTCTTC.

In this sample, this clonotype turned up a few times. CDR3 loop: CAWSPGTVFSGNTIYF. The CDR3 bases are TGTGCCTGGAGCCCGGGGACAGTCTTCTCTGGAAACACCATATATTTT. The rearrangement links TRBV30 to TRBJ1-3; 7 positions match TRBD1. Germline V CDR1 and CDR2: GTSNPN, SVGIG (reference sequence). The length of the CDR3 is 16 residues. V trimming: 3 bases; J trimming: 0 bases; junction bases outside the gene matches: 8.

This CDR3 reads CSARASGAEETQYF. The CDR3 region has the DNA TGCAGTGCTAGAGCGTCCGGGGCCGAAGAGACCCAGTACTTC. V and J are TRBV20-1 and TRBJ2-5; D is perhaps TRBD1 or TRBD2 (5 bases each). Trimming took 1 base from V and 3 from J, leaving 12 bases between them. The CDR3 covers 14 residues. CDR1 and CDR2 (germline): DFQATT, SNEGSKA (reference sequence).

This chain joins TRBV7-9 and TRBJ2-3, with 9 bases lining up with TRBD2. The CDR3 runs to 15 residues. After removal of 2 bases from V and 3 bases from J, the junction contained 3 bases not matched to a gene. Germline assignment: CDR1 SEHNR and CDR2 FQNEAQ (reference sequence). Here the CDR3 reads CASSLQAGGTDTQYF. CDR3 sequence (DNA): TGTGCCAGCAGCTTACAAGCGGGGGGAACAGATACGCAGTATTTT. The variable domain in full, completed from reference TRBV7-9 and TRBJ2-3, reads DTGVSQNPRHKITKRGQNVTFRCDPISEHNRLYWYRQTLGQGPEFLTYFQNEAQLEKSRLLSDRFSAERPKGSFSTLEIQRTEQGDSAMYLCASSLQAGGTDTQYFGPGTRLTVL.

This clonotype was seen a handful of times. J is TRBJ2-3 and V is TRBV5-1; a weak D match, TRBD2 (6 bases). The CDR3 is 16 residues long. Deletions cut 0 bases from V and 2 bases from J, with 13 bases between. Germline assignment: CDR1 SGHRS and CDR2 YFSETQ. The CDR3 bases are TGCGCCAGCAGCTTGGAGGCGGGACCTGACACAGATACGCAGTATTTT. Translating gives CASSLEAGPDTDTQYF.

The V gene is TRBV7-9, the J gene TRBJ1-1; weak D call: TRBD1 (5 bases). The CDR3 is 13 amino acids. Germline V CDR1 and CDR2: SEHNR, FQNEAQ (reference sequence). Trimming pared 2 bases from V and 8 bases from J, leaving 12 bases between. The CDR3 DNA sequence: TGTGCCAGCAGCTTATCGGTGGGGGAAGAAGCTTTCTTT. Translating gives CASSLSVGEEAFF.

This clonotype was detected only a few times. The V gene is TRBV5-1, the J gene TRBJ2-3, with a tentative D call TRBD2 (5 bases). V lost 3 bases to trimming and J lost 2 bases, with 16 bases between them. The germline CDR1 and CDR2 sequences are SGHRS and YFSETQ. This CDR3 is 16 amino acids long. CDR3 protein: CASSSGYFGDTDTQYF. The CDR3 DNA reads TGCGCCAGCAGCTCAGGTTATTTCGGGGACACAGATACGCAGTATTTT.

This chain links TRBV19 with TRBJ1-6; 7 nucleotides match TRBD1. V shed 4 bases, J shed 6 bases, and the junction held 6 bases outside the gene matches. The CDR3 consists of 15 residues. CDR1 and CDR2 (germline): LNHDA, SQIVND (reference sequence). CDR3 in DNA: TGTGCCAGTAGTACCTGGGACAGTTTTAATTCACCCCTCCACTTT. Translation: CASSTWDSFNSPLHF.